This TCR beta chain was recovered during a study of blood T cell repertoires in COVID-19. The CDR3 covers 14 residues. Germline values: CDR1 KGHDR, CDR2 SFDVKD. Clones were sequenced by immunoSEQ multiplex PCR, and TCRdb holds only the in-frame ones, with some missing. Of tens of thousands of clones listed, about 85% are singletons. Points on this clone: The junction does not match germline at one end; this may be a read error.

This chain connects TRBV24-1 to TRBJ2-5; unclear D gene. The receptor comes from an elderly man with acute or convalescent COVID-19. The sample consisted of peripheral blood. CDR3 DNA: TGTGCCACAAGTGTCTCAGCGTACCAAGAGACCCAGTACTTC. This translates into CATSVSAYQETQYF.